This TCR beta chain was recovered during a study of T-cell memory formation after mild COVID-19. The study's findings and limits: Day 15 to 85 contracting clones showed balanced CD4/CD8; later expanders leaned CD4+.

TCRdb reprocessed the 5' RACE reads with MiXCR, giving one entry per CDR3 protein. The sample comprises 350,000 or so distinct CDR3 sequences, 10% to 15% of which are singletons, and around 21% rests with the top ten. Worth noting for this clonotype: Its antigen remains unknown.

The germline V and J ends were trimmed by 6 bases and 2 bases, with 15 bases remaining between them. This CDR3 region has 15 residues. Germline CDR1 MNHEY, CDR2 SVGAGI. The genes are TRBV6-5 and TRBJ2-3; tentative D call: TRBD2 (6 bases). Input material: PBMCs or a T cell subset sorted from them (not recorded which). The sequence was obtained from a man younger than 30 who had mild COVID-19 (a few samples of this study predate the infection). Cell type and time point are not known. CDR3 amino acids: CASSRRGGVTDTQYF. The CDR3 DNA follows: TGTGCCAGCAGCCGCCGGGGCGGGGTCACAGATACGCAGTATTTT.